These T cell receptor beta chains were read from a single sample in a study of blood T cell repertoires in COVID-19. The repertoire was sequenced with immunoSEQ multiplex PCR; TCRdb's copy has only in-frame clones and lacks some. The profile shows tens of thousands of clones, less than 85% of them singletons. Source material: peripheral blood. The origin of the receptors is a human donor in a cohort sampled during active COVID-19. The CDR3 runs from the conserved cysteine through the conserved F or W. Each record gives: J gene, V gene, clone size, D gene, CDR3 length, CDR3 protein, CDR3 DNA. The D gene is left open where the match is weak. Clone size is not always given. Where it is, it says once, few, many or a class for expanded clones.

J: TRBJ2-1
V: TRBV14
size: .
D: TRBD1
length: 16
CDR3: CASSPLGTVMYNEQFF
DNA: TGTGCCAGCAGCCCCCTAGGGACAGTGATGTACAATGAGCAGTTCTTC

J: TRBJ2-3
V: TRBV21-1
size: few
D: .
length: 21
CDR3: CASEEEASGRFTRLFTDTQYF
DNA: TGTGCCAGCGAAGAGGAGGCTAGCGGGCGCTTCACCCGCCTTTTCACAGATACGCAGTATTTT

J: TRBJ1-3
V: TRBV7-9
size: .
D: .
length: 12
CDR3: CASSTGTLPIYF
DNA: TGTGCCAGCAGCACCGGGACACTTCCCATATATTTT

J: TRBJ2-7
V: TRBV6-4
size: .
D: .
length: 15
CDR3: CASSEVVGAIGEQYF
DNA: TGTGCCAGCAGTGAGGTTGTAGGGGCCATTGGCGAGCAGTACTTC

J: TRBJ2-1
V: TRBV14
size: .
D: .
length: 16
CDR3: CASSPPGVTIYNEQFF
DNA: TGTGCCAGCAGCCCCCCGGGAGTCACTATCTACAATGAGCAGTTCTTC

J: TRBJ2-5
V: TRBV12-5
size: .
D: TRBD2
length: 17
CDR3: CASGSGGIGTQEETQYF
DNA: TGTGCTAGTGGTTCCGGGGGGATCGGGACTCAAGAAGAGACCCAGTACTTC

J: TRBJ2-1
V: TRBV14
size: once
D: TRBD2
length: 18
CDR3: CASSQDTRGLDLVNEQFF
DNA: TGTGCCAGCAGCCAAGATACTAGGGGACTAGATTTGGTTAATGAGCAGTTCTTC

J: TRBJ1-5
V: TRBV30
size: few
D: .
length: 13
CDR3: CAWRESGGQPQHF
DNA: TGTGCCTGGAGGGAATCGGGAGGACAGCCCCAGCATTTT

J: TRBJ2-7
V: TRBV7-9
size: .
D: TRBD1
length: 15
CDR3: CASRGTTGQPYEQYF
DNA: TGTGCCAGCAGAGGCACCACGGGACAGCCTTACGAGCAGTACTTC

J: TRBJ2-5
V: TRBV7-8
size: .
D: TRBD2
length: 15
CDR3: CASSLVAGPQETQYF
DNA: TGTGCCAGCAGCTTAGTAGCGGGGCCCCAAGAGACCCAGTACTTC

J: TRBJ2-7
V: TRBV28
size: .
D: .
length: 11
CDR3: CASSDQGFPYF
DNA: TGTGCCAGCAGTGACCAGGGGTTTCCGTACTTC

J: TRBJ1-6
V: TRBV6-5
size: many
D: TRBD1
length: 15
CDR3: CASITGQGIHSPLHF
DNA: TGTGCCAGCATCACAGGACAGGGGATTCATTCACCCCTCCACTTT

J: TRBJ2-1
V: TRBV7-2
size: medium-sized
D: TRBD2
length: 15
CDR3: CASSLGLAGINEQFF
DNA: TGTGCCAGCAGCTTAGGACTAGCGGGAATCAATGAGCAGTTCTTC

J: TRBJ1-2
V: TRBV4-3
size: .
D: TRBD1
length: 15
CDR3: CASSQSTGEEDGYTF
DNA: TGCGCCAGCAGCCAGTCGACAGGGGAGGAGGATGGCTACACCTTC

J: TRBJ2-7
V: TRBV3-1/TRBV3-2
size: few
D: TRBD1
length: 15
CDR3: CASRTGTGGSYEQYF
DNA: TGTGCCAGCAGAACCGGGACAGGGGGCTCCTACGAGCAGTACTTC

J: TRBJ2-3
V: TRBV23-1
size: few
D: TRBD1
length: 12
CDR3: CASTTGEDTQYF
DNA: TGCGCCAGCACCACAGGGGAGGATACGCAGTATTTT

J: TRBJ1-2
V: TRBV2
size: .
D: TRBD1
length: 13
CDR3: CASRDRDGYGYTF
DNA: TGTGCCAGCAGGGACAGGGACGGCTATGGCTACACCTTC

J: TRBJ2-7
V: TRBV9
size: .
D: TRBD1
length: 15
CDR3: CASSPRTGNGLEQYF
DNA: TGTGCCAGCAGCCCTCGGACAGGGAACGGCCTGGAGCAGTACTTC

J: TRBJ2-5
V: TRBV30
size: .
D: .
length: 13
CDR3: CAWSPGGRASQYF
DNA: TGTGCCTGGAGTCCCGGGGGAAGGGCGTCCCAGTACTTC

J: TRBJ2-5
V: TRBV28
size: .
D: TRBD2
length: 17
CDR3: CASSLGWASGPMRTQYF
DNA: TGTGCCAGCAGTTTAGGGTGGGCTAGCGGGCCGATGCGGACCCAGTACTTC

J: TRBJ2-7
V: TRBV15
size: .
D: TRBD1
length: 14
CDR3: CATSRDRANYEQYF
DNA: TGTGCCACCAGCAGGGACAGGGCGAACTACGAGCAGTACTTC

J: TRBJ1-2
V: TRBV7-8
size: .
D: .
length: 14
CDR3: CASSRGTPSGGYTF
DNA: TGTGCCAGCAGCCGAGGGACACCCTCTGGTGGCTACACCTTC

J: TRBJ1-1
V: TRBV5-1
size: .
D: .
length: 13
CDR3: CASSLTTNTEAFF
DNA: TGCGCCAGCAGCTTGACGACTAACACTGAAGCTTTCTTT

J: TRBJ2-1
V: TRBV7-2
size: .
D: TRBD2
length: 15
CDR3: CASSPDGLAGGKQFF
DNA: TGTGCCAGCAGCCCAGACGGACTAGCGGGAGGGAAGCAGTTCTTC

J: TRBJ1-5
V: TRBV5-5
size: few
D: .
length: 14
CDR3: CASSSLGGHQPQHF
DNA: TGTGCCAGCAGCTCCCTAGGGGGTCATCAGCCCCAGCATTTT

J: TRBJ2-1
V: TRBV6-6
size: many
D: TRBD2
length: 17
CDR3: CASSPGTSGLVYNEQFF
DNA: TGTGCCAGCAGTCCCGGGACTAGCGGGCTTGTGTACAATGAGCAGTTCTTC

J: TRBJ2-7
V: TRBV7-2
size: .
D: .
length: 15
CDR3: CASSLDGTPTYEQYF
DNA: TGTGCCAGCAGCTTAGATGGGACACCCACCTACGAGCAGTACTTC

J: TRBJ2-3
V: TRBV5-1
size: once
D: TRBD2
length: 15
CDR3: CASNARGGSTDTQYF
DNA: TGCGCCAGCAACGCGCGCGGGGGTAGCACAGATACGCAGTATTTT

J: TRBJ1-1
V: TRBV6-5
size: .
D: .
length: 15
CDR3: CASRRRARLNTEAFF
DNA: TGTGCCAGCAGACGGCGGGCCCGCTTGAACACTGAAGCTTTCTTT

J: TRBJ1-5
V: TRBV6-6
size: few
D: .
length: 15
CDR3: CASRLQGIGNQPQHF
DNA: TGTGCCAGCAGGCTGCAGGGGATAGGCAATCAGCCCCAGCATTTT

J: TRBJ2-2
V: TRBV15
size: .
D: TRBD2
length: 14
CDR3: CATSRGGTAGELFF
DNA: TGTGCCACCAGCAGGGGGGGGACCGCCGGGGAGCTGTTTTTT

J: TRBJ1-2
V: TRBV4-2
size: .
D: .
length: 17
CDR3: CASSPITGTLDSYGYTF
DNA: TGTGCCAGCAGCCCCATTACCGGGACTCTAGATTCCTATGGCTACACCTTC

J: TRBJ2-1
V: TRBV28
size: .
D: .
length: 12
CDR3: CASRTTVNEQFF
DNA: TGTGCCAGCAGGACGACAGTCAATGAGCAGTTCTTC

J: TRBJ2-2
V: TRBV24-1
size: .
D: .
length: 13
CDR3: CATRRGFAGELFF
DNA: TGTGCCACCAGGAGAGGGTTCGCCGGGGAGCTGTTTTTT

J: TRBJ2-1
V: TRBV24-1
size: .
D: .
length: 15
CDR3: CATSDLGAKRGEQFF
DNA: TGTGCCACCAGTGATTTGGGGGCCAAAAGGGGTGAGCAGTTCTTC

J: TRBJ2-5
V: TRBV18
size: .
D: .
length: 14
CDR3: CASSPRDYQETQYF
DNA: TGTGCCAGCTCACCGAGGGATTACCAAGAGACCCAGTACTTC

J: TRBJ2-7
V: TRBV7-2
size: .
D: .
length: 14
CDR3: CASSLNRDSYEQYF
DNA: TGTGCCAGCAGCCTAAACAGGGACTCCTACGAGCAGTACTTC

J: TRBJ2-2
V: TRBV19
size: .
D: TRBD2
length: 14
CDR3: CASRSGTNTGELFF
DNA: TGTGCCAGTAGGAGCGGGACGAACACCGGGGAGCTGTTTTTT

J: TRBJ2-1
V: TRBV7-5
size: .
D: .
length: 15
CDR3: CARSLGSYSYNEQFF
DNA: TGTGCCAGAAGCTTAGGGAGCTACTCCTACAATGAGCAGTTCTTC

J: TRBJ2-1
V: TRBV7-9
size: .
D: .
length: 11
CDR3: CASSLGGEQFF
DNA: TGTGCCAGCAGCTTAGGAGGGGAGCAGTTCTTC